The 12 T cell receptor beta chains below come from one sample, sequenced in a study of vaccination and CD4 T cells after COVID-19. The study sequenced cultured CD4+ T cell DNA using the Oncomine TCR Beta short-read assay. MiXCR, applied by TCRdb to the PCR reads, yields one record per CDR3 protein. Of about 12,000 distinct CDR3 sequences in the sample, about 31% were seen once. Specified treatment: roughly 10-day PBMC culture with coronavirus spike peptide pools or control peptides (ViraFEST assay). These TCRs' antigens remain unknown. Sequencing was done on a sample of cultured CD4+ T cells from blood. The source is a human donor with COVID-19.

The rearrangement joins TRBV10-3 to TRBJ1-1; 8 positions agree with TRBD1. Germline V gene lookup returns CDR1 ENHRY and CDR2 SYGVKD. CDR3 length: 12 residues. The V segment lost 6 bases and the J segment 5 bases; nucleotides outside the gene matches: 2. The CDR3 loop is CAISRQGTEAFF. DNA of the CDR3: TGTGCCATCAGCAGACAGGGGACTGAAGCTTTCTTT.

This chain links TRBV2 with TRBJ2-7, with TRBD1 as a possible D gene (5 bases). The CDR3 has 14 amino acids. The V end was cut by 1 base, the J end by 0 bases, with 7 bases between. Germline CDR1 and CDR2: SNHLY and FYNNEI. CDR3 coding DNA: TGTGCCAGCAGTGAAGAGGGGATCTCCTACGAGCAGTACTTC. This gives the protein CASSEEGISYEQYF. The full variable domain, with the rest looked up from reference TRBV2 and TRBJ2-7, is EPEVTQTPSHQVTQMGQEVILRCVPISNHLYFYWYRQILGQKVEFLVSFYNNEISEKSEIFDDQFSVERPDGSNFTLKIRSTKLEDSAMYFCASSEEGISYEQYFGPGTRLTVT.

This clonotype has only a few counts. The chain combines TRBV18 with TRBJ1-6, with TRBD1 matching over 9 bases. The CDR3 extends over 14 amino acids. Germline V lookup: CDR1 KGHSH, CDR2 LQKENI. V gave up 6 bases and J gave up 10 bases; unmatched junction bases: 7. DNA of the CDR3: TGTGCCAGCTCCGGACAGGGGAAAGGATCACCCCTCCACTTT. It codes for CASSGQGKGSPLHF.

In its sample, this clonotype was seen a few times. The chain has TRBV7-8 and TRBJ2-3; 8 bases align to TRBD1. The V gene end was trimmed by 1 base and the J gene end by 4 bases; junction bases not matched to a gene: 4. The CDR3 loop spans 15 amino acids. Germline V gives CDR1 SGHVS, CDR2 FQNEAQ. CDR3 sequence: CASSLGTGRPDTQYF. DNA of the CDR3: TGTGCCAGCAGCTTAGGGACAGGGAGGCCAGATACGCAGTATTTT.

The CDR3, as DNA: TGTGCCAGCAGCTCTTTAGCGGGGGGCACAGATACGCAGTATTTT. Protein: CASSSLAGGTDTQYF. The chain has TRBV11-2 and TRBJ2-3, with 9 bases lining up with TRBD2. The junction had 3 bases not matched to a gene; V was cut back by 4 bases and J by 1 base. This CDR3 comprises 15 residues. The germline CDR1 and CDR2 sequences are SGHAT and FQNNGV.

This clonotype was counted between two and nine times. This chain uses TRBV12-5 with TRBJ2-3; weak D call: TRBD2 (6 bases). Germline V gives CDR1 LGHNT, CDR2 FRNRAP. The CDR3 covers 15 residues. The V end lost 6 bases, the J end lost 6 bases, and 19 bases lay between the germline ends. The DNA of the CDR3 is TGTGCTAGTGGGTCATCCGGGACTCCCCGGGATACGCAGTATTTT. Translation: CASGSSGTPRDTQYF.

This clonotype was seen more than once but under ten times. The rearrangement joins TRBV29-1 to TRBJ2-7; 8 positions match TRBD1. The CDR3 extends over 12 amino acids. V was pared by 6 bases and J by 2 bases, with 3 bases of the junction left unmatched. Germline-derived CDR1 and CDR2 are SQVTM and ANQGSEA. The CDR3 sequence: CSVRTGPYEQYF. DNA of the CDR3: TGCAGCGTGAGGACAGGGCCCTACGAGCAGTACTTC.

For the CDR3, the DNA is TGTGCCAGCAGCTTGGGACAGGGGATAGTCTATGAGCAGTTCTTC. Its protein product is CASSLGQGIVYEQFF. V gene TRBV5-6 combines with J gene TRBJ2-1, with 8 bases identical to TRBD1. CDR1 is SGHDT, CDR2 YYEEEE, per germline. With V trimmed by 0 bases and J by 8 bases, 7 bases remained unmatched. The CDR3 length is 15 residues.

The V gene is TRBV27, the J gene TRBJ2-1, with D tentatively TRBD1 or TRBD2 (6 bases each). This CDR3 is 17 amino acids long. Per germline, CDR1 MNHEY and CDR2 SMNVEV (reference sequence). V gave up 2 bases and J gave up 2 bases, with 16 bases separating them. This CDR3 is CASSLEFRGRAYNEQFF. DNA of the CDR3: TGTGCCAGCAGTTTAGAATTTCGGGGGCGGGCCTACAATGAGCAGTTCTTC.

This clonotype has a handful of counts. V and J are TRBV30 and TRBJ1-6; tentative D call: TRBD1 (5 bases). The CDR3 is 13 amino acids. Trimming shortened V by 1 base and J by 4 bases, and 5 bases separated the two germline ends. Germline-derived CDR1 and CDR2 are GTSNPN and SVGIG (reference sequence). CDR3 nucleotides: TGTGCCTGGAGTGCAGGGTATAATTCACCCCTCCACTTT. Translated: CAWSAGYNSPLHF.

The V and J genes are TRBV7-2 and TRBJ1-1; 7 positions agree with TRBD1. With 3 bases clipped from V and 8 bases from J, the junction kept 3 bases outside the gene matches. CDR3 length: 12 residues. Germline V gene lookup returns CDR1 SGHTA and CDR2 FQGNSA. CDR3: CASSLTRGEAFF. The CDR3 DNA sequence: TGTGCCAGCAGCTTGACCAGGGGGGAAGCTTTCTTT.

This chain joins TRBV6-1 and TRBJ2-3; 8 bases fit TRBD2. The V and J ends lost 5 bases and 0 bases, in that order; junction bases with no gene match: 4. This CDR3 contains 15 residues. Germline assignment: CDR1 MNHNS and CDR2 SASEGT. CDR3 loop: CASSRAGASTDTQYF. Here the CDR3 DNA reads TGTGCCAGCAGTCGAGCGGGGGCCAGCACAGATACGCAGTATTTT.